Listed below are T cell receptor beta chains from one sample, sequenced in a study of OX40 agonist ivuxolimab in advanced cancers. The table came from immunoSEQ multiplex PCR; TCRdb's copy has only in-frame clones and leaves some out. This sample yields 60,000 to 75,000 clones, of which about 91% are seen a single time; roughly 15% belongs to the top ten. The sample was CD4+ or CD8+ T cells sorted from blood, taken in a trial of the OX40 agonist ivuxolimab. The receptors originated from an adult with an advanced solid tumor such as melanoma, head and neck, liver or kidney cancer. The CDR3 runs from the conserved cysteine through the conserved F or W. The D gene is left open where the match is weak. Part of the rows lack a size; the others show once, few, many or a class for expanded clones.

CDR3: CASSQDPMTSGPYNEQFF
DNA: TGCGCCAGCAGCCAAGACCCTATGACTAGCGGGCCTTACAATGAGCAGTTCTTC
V: TRBV4-3
D: TRBD2
size: NA
length: 18
J: TRBJ2-1

CDR3: CASSEVFGQGTDTQYF
DNA: TGTGCCAGCAGCGAAGTTTTTGGGCAGGGAACAGATACGCAGTATTTT
V: TRBV6-1
D: NA
size: NA
length: 16
J: TRBJ2-3

CDR3: CASSLQGAGELFF
DNA: TGTGCCAGCAGTTTACAGGGTGCCGGGGAGCTGTTTTTT
V: TRBV28
D: NA
size: NA
length: 13
J: TRBJ2-2

CDR3: CASSGGYGNTIYF
DNA: TGTGCCAGCAGCGGGGGCTATGGAAACACCATATATTTT
V: TRBV9
D: NA
size: NA
length: 13
J: TRBJ1-3

CDR3: CASSIGRDENIQYF
DNA: TGTGCCAGTAGTATCGGCAGGGACGAAAACATTCAGTACTTC
V: TRBV19
D: NA
size: NA
length: 14
J: TRBJ2-4

CDR3: CATSSDYYEQYF
DNA: TGTGCCACCAGCAGTGACTATTACGAGCAGTACTTC
V: TRBV15
D: NA
size: NA
length: 12
J: TRBJ2-7

CDR3: CASNGFQGTQYF
DNA: TGTGCCAGCAACGGGTTCCAAGGGACCCAGTACTTC
V: TRBV27
D: NA
size: NA
length: 12
J: TRBJ2-5

CDR3: CASSYSKRDTQYF
DNA: TGTGCCAGCAGTTACTCGAAGCGAGATACGCAGTATTTT
V: TRBV6-5
D: NA
size: NA
length: 13
J: TRBJ2-3

CDR3: CASLGPSATSSYNEQFF
DNA: TGTGCCAGTCTCGGACCCTCCGCGACGAGCTCCTACAATGAGCAGTTCTTC
V: TRBV19
D: NA
size: NA
length: 17
J: TRBJ2-1

CDR3: CASSLLPAERNTEAFF
DNA: TGTGCCAGCAGCTTACTCCCCGCGGAACGGAACACTGAAGCTTTCTTT
V: TRBV7-8
D: NA
size: NA
length: 16
J: TRBJ1-1

CDR3: CAISDSARGEQFF
DNA: TGTGCCATCAGTGATTCCGCCCGGGGTGAGCAGTTCTTC
V: TRBV10-3
D: NA
size: NA
length: 13
J: TRBJ2-1

CDR3: CASSQVGSTDTQYF
DNA: TGTGCCAGCAGCCAAGTGGGCAGCACAGATACGCAGTATTTT
V: TRBV4-2
D: NA
size: NA
length: 14
J: TRBJ2-3

CDR3: CASSLGAGVADEQYF
DNA: TGTGCCAGCAGCCTGGGGGCGGGAGTGGCCGACGAGCAGTACTTC
V: TRBV4-2
D: NA
size: few
length: 15
J: TRBJ2-7

CDR3: CASSPGTVNEKLFF
DNA: TGTGCCAGCAGCCCCGGGACAGTCAATGAAAAACTGTTTTTT
V: TRBV2
D: TRBD1
size: medium-sized
length: 14
J: TRBJ1-4

CDR3: CASSELVGGLYNEQFF
DNA: TGTGCCAGCAGTGAATTAGTTGGCGGGCTCTACAATGAGCAGTTCTTC
V: TRBV25-1
D: NA
size: NA
length: 16
J: TRBJ2-1

CDR3: CASSLDSENIQYF
DNA: TGTGCCAGCAGCTTGGATTCTGAAAACATTCAGTACTTC
V: TRBV5-6
D: NA
size: NA
length: 13
J: TRBJ2-4

CDR3: CASSPSSGEGPYEQYF
DNA: TGTGCCAGCAGTCCCTCTAGCGGAGAGGGTCCCTACGAGCAGTACTTC
V: TRBV27
D: TRBD2
size: NA
length: 16
J: TRBJ2-7

CDR3: CASKSGGTSQPQHF
DNA: TGTGCCAGCAAATCGGGCGGGACTTCTCAGCCCCAGCATTTT
V: TRBV27
D: NA
size: NA
length: 14
J: TRBJ1-5

CDR3: CASSDSLLAGDYEQYF
DNA: TGTGCCAGCAGTGACTCGCTCCTAGCGGGGGATTACGAGCAGTACTTC
V: TRBV6-4
D: TRBD2
size: NA
length: 16
J: TRBJ2-7